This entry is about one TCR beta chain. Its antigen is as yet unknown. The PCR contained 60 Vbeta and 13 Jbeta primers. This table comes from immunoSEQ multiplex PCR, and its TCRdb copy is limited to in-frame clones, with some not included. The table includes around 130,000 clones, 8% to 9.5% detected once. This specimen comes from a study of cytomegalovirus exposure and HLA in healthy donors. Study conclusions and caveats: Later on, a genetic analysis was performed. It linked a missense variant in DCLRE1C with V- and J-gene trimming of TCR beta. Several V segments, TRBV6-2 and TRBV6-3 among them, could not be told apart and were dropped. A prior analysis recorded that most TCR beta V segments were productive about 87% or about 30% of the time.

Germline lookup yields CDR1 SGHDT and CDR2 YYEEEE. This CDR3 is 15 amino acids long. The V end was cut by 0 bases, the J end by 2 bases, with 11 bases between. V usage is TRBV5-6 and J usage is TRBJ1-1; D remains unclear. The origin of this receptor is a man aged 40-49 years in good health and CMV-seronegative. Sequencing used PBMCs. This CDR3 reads CASSLEFRLNTEAFF. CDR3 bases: TGTGCCAGCAGCTTGGAGTTCAGACTTAACACTGAAGCTTTCTTT.